This T cell receptor beta chain emerged from a study of T cells after yellow fever vaccination. V lost 5 bases to trimming and J lost 5 bases; unmatched junction nucleotides: 9. The CDR3 is 15 amino acids. Germline V gene sequence: CDR1 SGHRS, CDR2 YFSETQ. This clonotype was observed a few times. TCRdb reanalysed the 5' RACE reads using MiXCR and keeps one entry per CDR3 protein. The table shows fewer than 450,000 distinct CDR3 sequences, with under 14% occurring only once. Specimen: PBMCs, collected on the day of the first yellow fever vaccination. The receptor was derived from a man aged 18 to 35 who received the YFV17D yellow fever vaccine. The chain uses TRBV5-1 and TRBJ1-4; 7 bases match TRBD1. CDR3 protein: CASRPSGTANEKLFF. The CDR3 DNA reads TGCGCCAGCAGGCCATCCGGGACAGCAAATGAAAAACTGTTTTTT. Full variable domain (outside the CDR3, taken from reference TRBV5-1 and TRBJ1-4): KAGVTQTPRYLIKTRGQQVTLSCSPISGHRSVSWYQQTPGQGLQFLFEYFSETQRNKGNFPGRFSGRQFSNSRSEMNVSTLELGDSALYLCASRPSGTANEKLFFGSGTQLSVL.